The 24 T cell receptor beta chains listed next were all sequenced from one sample in a study of cytomegalovirus exposure and HLA in healthy donors. The PCR made use of 60 Vbeta and 13 Jbeta primers. The table came from immunoSEQ multiplex PCR; TCRdb's copy has only in-frame clones and leaves some out. The sample includes tens of thousands of clones, about 72% of them seen just once. The source material was PBMCs. The origin of the receptors is a man younger than 40 in good health and CMV-seronegative.

The chain employs TRBV5-1 and TRBJ2-1; tentative D call: TRBD2 (6 bases). The CDR3 length is 15 residues. Trimming cost V 0 bases and J 7 bases, with 14 bases left between them. CDR1 SGHRS and CDR2 YFSETQ come from the germline V gene. The DNA of the CDR3 is TGCGCCAGCAGCTTGGAGGGCGGAGGGGAGAATGAGCAGTTCTTC. It yields the protein CASSLEGGGENEQFF. Looking up the rest from reference TRBV5-1 and TRBJ2-1 gives the full variable domain: KAGVTQTPRYLIKTRGQQVTLSCSPISGHRSVSWYQQTPGQGLQFLFEYFSETQRNKGNFPGRFSGRQFSNSRSEMNVSTLELGDSALYLCASSLEGGGENEQFFGPGTRLTVL.

This sequence joins TRBV6-4 and TRBJ2-7; 12 bases align to TRBD1. Germline assignment: CDR1 MRHNA and CDR2 SNTAGT. The trim removed 5 bases at V and 6 bases at J, leaving 2 bases unmatched. The CDR3 spans 13 residues. As DNA, the CDR3 is TGTGCCAGCAGTCGGGACAGGGGGCGCGAGCAGTACTTC. Encoded protein: CASSRDRGREQYF.

This chain joins TRBV5-1 and TRBJ2-4, with a weak D call TRBD1 (6 bases). Trimming took off 3 bases at V and 8 bases at J, with 15 bases between the two ends. The CDR3 totals 14 residues. CDR1 and CDR2 from the germline V gene are SGHRS and YFSETQ. The CDR3 spells CASSSQGRVDIQYF. DNA of the CDR3: TGCGCCAGCAGCTCACAGGGTCGGGTAGACATTCAGTACTTC.

This chain uses TRBV30 with TRBJ2-3, with TRBD2 matching 10 bases. Germline V gene data show CDR1 as GTSNPN and CDR2 as SVGIG (reference sequence). This CDR3 spans 14 amino acids. With 4 bases clipped from V and 1 base from J, the junction kept 2 bases outside the gene matches. CDR3 in amino acids: CAWNLAGGTDTQYF. The CDR3 DNA reads as TGTGCCTGGAACCTAGCGGGAGGCACAGATACGCAGTATTTT. Looking up the rest from reference TRBV30 and TRBJ2-3 gives the full variable domain: SQTIHQWPATLVQPVGSPLSLECTVEGTSNPNLYWYRQAAGRGLQLLFYSVGIGQISSEVPQNLSASRPQDRQFILSSKKLLLSDSGFYLCAWNLAGGTDTQYFGPGTRLTVL.

The gene calls are TRBV6-5 and TRBJ2-2, with TRBD2 matching over 10 bases. Germline V CDR1 and CDR2: MNHEY, SVGAGI. The J segment lost 6 bases and the V segment lost 5 bases, leaving 6 bases of the junction unmatched. This CDR3 has 15 amino acids. The CDR3 reads CASSHLAGEAGELFF. DNA for the CDR3: TGTGCCAGCAGTCATCTAGCGGGAGAGGCCGGGGAGCTGTTTTTT.

This chain links TRBV4-1 with TRBJ2-7; tentatively, D is TRBD2 (6 bases). The CDR3 is 16 amino acids. V lost 1 base to trimming and J lost 4 bases, with 17 bases between them. Germline CDR1 and CDR2: MGHRA and YSYEKL. The CDR3 sequence is CASSQGGALATYEQYF. CDR3 in DNA: TGCGCCAGCAGCCAAGGAGGAGCGCTAGCGACTTACGAGCAGTACTTC.

The chain uses TRBV19 and TRBJ2-7; TRBD2 agrees at 7 bases. CDR3 length: 13 amino acids. CDR1 and CDR2 from the germline V gene are LNHDA and SQIVND (reference sequence). Losses at the gene ends were 3 bases for V and 5 bases for J; bases not matched to a gene: 4. In DNA, the CDR3 is TGTGCCAGTAGTATGGTGACTAGCAACGAGCAGTACTTC. Amino acids: CASSMVTSNEQYF.

The chain carries TRBV7-8 and TRBJ1-1, with 9 bases identical to TRBD1. The CDR3 is made up of 15 amino acids. Germline assignment: CDR1 SGHVS and CDR2 FQNEAQ. The trim removed 4 bases at V and 4 bases at J, leaving 7 bases unmatched. CDR3 DNA sequence: TGTGCCAGCAGCTACGGACAGGGGCTTTTCACTGAAGCTTTCTTT. It translates to CASSYGQGLFTEAFF.

The chain combines TRBV4-1 with TRBJ2-5; D might be TRBD2 (5 bases). The V gene's germline CDR1 is MGHRA and CDR2 YSYEKL. This CDR3 is 13 amino acids long. V was pared by 1 base and J by 4 bases, with 7 bases between. In nucleotides, the CDR3 is TGCGCCAGCAGCCAAGGAGGGCGAGAGACCCAGTACTTC. Amino acid sequence: CASSQGGRETQYF.

This clone was seen a single time. This rearrangement joins TRBV2 to TRBJ2-7; 8 nucleotides line up with TRBD2. Trimming removed 6 bases from V and 5 bases from J; junction bases left unmatched: 9. The CDR3 consists of 14 residues. Germline lookup yields CDR1 SNHLY and CDR2 FYNNEI. CDR3 loop: CASRTGLVAHEQYF. The CDR3 DNA reads as TGTGCCAGCAGGACGGGACTAGTGGCCCACGAGCAGTACTTC. Based on the CDR3 plus reference TRBV2 and TRBJ2-7, the full variable domain is EPEVTQTPSHQVTQMGQEVILRCVPISNHLYFYWYRQILGQKVEFLVSFYNNEISEKSEIFDDQFSVERPDGSNFTLKIRSTKLEDSAMYFCASRTGLVAHEQYFGPGTRLTVT.

The chain combines TRBV6-5 with TRBJ2-5, with D maybe TRBD1 (6 bases). The CDR3 is made up of 15 amino acids. The V gene's germline CDR1 is MNHEY and CDR2 SVGAGI. The germline V and J ends were trimmed by 2 bases and 4 bases, with 14 bases remaining between them. CDR3 region: CASSYTPQGLETQYF. The DNA for the CDR3 is TGTGCCAGCAGTTACACACCCCAGGGGTTAGAGACCCAGTACTTC.

This chain joins TRBV5-4 and TRBJ1-2, with D hard to call. Trimming removed 3 bases from V and 6 bases from J, with 9 bases in between. The length of the CDR3 is 12 residues. Germline V gene data show CDR1 as SGHNT and CDR2 as YYREEE (reference sequence). In DNA form, the CDR3 reads TGTGCCAGCAGCTCGAGGGCAAATGGCTACACCTTC. Its protein is CASSSRANGYTF.

The rearrangement links TRBV5-6 to TRBJ1-5; D is unclear. From germline, CDR1 is SGHDT and CDR2 YYEEEE. V was clipped by 4 bases and J by 4 bases, with 9 bases between them. The length of the CDR3 is 13 residues. CDR3 DNA: TGTGCCAGCAGCGGACGGGGAAATCAGCCCCAGCATTTT. Translated, it gives CASSGRGNQPQHF.

The chain is built from TRBV7-8 and TRBJ2-4, with a possible D match to TRBD1 (6 bases). The CDR3 contains 17 residues. Between the trimmed V and J ends, which lost 4 bases and 0 bases, there was a span of 16 bases. Germline V gene lookup returns CDR1 SGHVS and CDR2 FQNEAQ. The CDR3 loop reads CASSSTRTEVAKNIQYF. CDR3 nucleotides: TGTGCCAGCAGCTCAACCCGGACAGAAGTAGCCAAAAACATTCAGTACTTC.

The rearrangement links TRBV11-2 to TRBJ1-1; 8 bases are shared with TRBD1. Looked up from germline, CDR1 is SGHAT and CDR2 is FQNNGV. The CDR3 covers 18 residues. The V gene end was trimmed by 1 base and the J gene end by 0 bases; junction bases not matched to a gene: 10. Here the CDR3 reads CASSLVEPGQAMNTEAFF. CDR3 sequence (DNA): TGTGCCAGCAGCTTAGTTGAACCGGGACAGGCCATGAACACTGAAGCTTTCTTT.

The J gene is TRBJ2-3, the V gene TRBV19; D perhaps matches TRBD2 (5 bases). V dropped 8 bases and J dropped 7 bases, with 16 bases sitting between them. CDR1 LNHDA and CDR2 SQIVND come from the germline V gene (reference sequence). The CDR3 contains 13 residues. The CDR3 reads CASSSGILNTQYF. DNA for the CDR3: TGTGCCAGTTCTTCCGGGATTTTAAATACGCAGTATTTT.

The gene calls are TRBV12-5 and TRBJ1-5, with TRBD1 matching 7 bases. V was pared by 4 bases and J by 4 bases, with 7 bases of the junction left unmatched. CDR3 length: 15 amino acids. Germline lookup yields CDR1 LGHNT and CDR2 FRNRAP. The CDR3 is CASGYRQGVNQPQHF. The CDR3 DNA reads as TGTGCTAGTGGTTATAGACAGGGCGTTAATCAGCCCCAGCATTTT. The full variable domain, in which reference TRBV12-5 and TRBJ1-5 provide the parts outside the CDR3, is DARVTQTPRHKVTEMGQEVTMRCQPILGHNTVFWYRQTMMQGLELLAYFRNRAPLDDSGMPKDRFSAEMPDATLATLKIQPSEPRDSAVYFCASGYRQGVNQPQHFGDGTRLSIL.

The rearrangement joins TRBV19 to TRBJ2-1, with TRBD2 matching over 7 bases. Per the germline V gene, CDR1 is LNHDA and CDR2 is SQIVND (reference sequence). The CDR3 has 13 residues. J was trimmed by 8 bases and V by 6 bases; bases with no gene match: 7. CDR3 loop: CASSRQSGDEQFF. In nucleotides, the CDR3 is TGTGCCAGTAGCCGGCAAAGCGGGGATGAGCAGTTCTTC.

The V call is TRBV5-1, the J call TRBJ2-7; the match to TRBD2 covers 12 bases. The CDR3 is 13 amino acids. The germline CDR1 and CDR2 sequences are SGHRS and YFSETQ. V shed 4 bases, J shed 6 bases, and the junction held 2 bases outside the gene matches. The DNA for the CDR3 is TGCGCCAGCAGCCCGACTAGCGGGAGCGAGCAGTACTTC. This sequence encodes CASSPTSGSEQYF.

The chain has TRBV18 and TRBJ2-1, with D tentatively TRBD1 (6 bases). Germline V gene sequence: CDR1 KGHSH, CDR2 LQKENI. Trimming cost V 2 bases and J 12 bases, with 29 bases left between them. This CDR3 contains 18 residues. The CDR3 sequence is CASSPNSILPGQLTLQFF. CDR3 coding DNA: TGTGCCAGCTCACCAAACTCCATCCTCCCGGGACAACTCACCCTGCAGTTCTTC. The variable domain in full, completed from reference TRBV18 and TRBJ2-1, reads NAGVMQNPRHLVRRRGQEARLRCSPMKGHSHVYWYRQLPEEGLKFMVYLQKENIIDESGMPKERFSAEFPKEGPSILRIQQVVRGDSAAYFCASSPNSILPGQLTLQFFGPGTRLTVL.

This clone has a single count. The V call is TRBV5-1, the J call TRBJ1-1; TRBD1 aligns across 7 bases. The CDR3 has 15 amino acids. Looked up from germline, CDR1 is SGHRS and CDR2 is YFSETQ. The V and J ends lost 4 bases and 4 bases, in that order; junction bases with no gene match: 10. The CDR3 reads CASSLLQGFGTEAFF. The CDR3 DNA follows: TGCGCCAGCAGCCTACTACAGGGGTTTGGCACTGAAGCTTTCTTT.

This CDR3 is CASSLGSSNVNEQFF. In DNA form, the CDR3 reads TGCGCCAGCAGCTTGGGTTCTAGCAACGTCAATGAGCAGTTCTTC. The chain joins TRBV5-1 to TRBJ2-1, with a weak D call TRBD2 (5 bases). The germline V gene encodes CDR1 SGHRS and CDR2 YFSETQ. The CDR3 is 15 residues long. The germline V and J ends were trimmed by 0 bases and 6 bases, with 13 bases remaining between them.

This rearrangement joins TRBV6-1 to TRBJ2-7, with 8 bases fitting TRBD2. Unmatched junction bases numbered 6, after V lost 5 bases and J lost 0 bases. Germline assignment: CDR1 MNHNS and CDR2 SASEGT. The CDR3 is made up of 15 amino acids. The CDR3: CASSKILAVSYEQYF. DNA of the CDR3: TGTGCCAGCAGTAAAATACTAGCGGTCTCCTACGAGCAGTACTTC.

J is TRBJ1-3 and V is TRBV25-1; maybe TRBD1 (5 bases). CDR1 MGHDK and CDR2 SYGVNS come from the germline V gene. Deletions cut 6 bases from V and 0 bases from J, with 12 bases between. This CDR3 comprises 15 residues. The CDR3 is CASRGGLRSGNTIYF. In DNA, the CDR3 is TGTGCCAGCAGGGGGGGACTGCGCTCTGGAAACACCATATATTTT.